The clone carrying this T cell receptor beta chain was recorded once. Its antigen is not known. Alongside a J-beta primer mix, a sample-barcoded 5' primer served in a second PCR lasting about 7 to 12 cycles. MiXCR, applied by TCRdb to the 5' RACE reads, yields one record per CDR3 protein. The profile shows around 800,000 distinct CDR3 sequences, 46% of them singletons. The data originate from a study of blood T cells in healthy people across ages. Study results and caveats: With unsorted PBMCs, a conclusive comparison of naive versus antigen-experienced cells was not possible. Older individuals had lower TCR beta diversity per million T cells (the decline was roughly linear).

Sample donors were healthy Caucasian individuals that came from Russia, aged about 6 to 95. V shed 0 bases and J shed 2 bases, with 10 bases lying between them. Germline V CDR1 and CDR2: SGDLS, YYNGEE. The CDR3 runs 15 residues. Sequencing input: blood. This sequence was found in a man older than 75 in good health. The chain is built from TRBV9 and TRBJ2-3, with D maybe TRBD2 (6 bases). The CDR3 DNA follows: TGTGCCAGCAGCGTAGCAACTAGCCCCACAGATACGCAGTATTTT. It is translated as CASSVATSPTDTQYF.